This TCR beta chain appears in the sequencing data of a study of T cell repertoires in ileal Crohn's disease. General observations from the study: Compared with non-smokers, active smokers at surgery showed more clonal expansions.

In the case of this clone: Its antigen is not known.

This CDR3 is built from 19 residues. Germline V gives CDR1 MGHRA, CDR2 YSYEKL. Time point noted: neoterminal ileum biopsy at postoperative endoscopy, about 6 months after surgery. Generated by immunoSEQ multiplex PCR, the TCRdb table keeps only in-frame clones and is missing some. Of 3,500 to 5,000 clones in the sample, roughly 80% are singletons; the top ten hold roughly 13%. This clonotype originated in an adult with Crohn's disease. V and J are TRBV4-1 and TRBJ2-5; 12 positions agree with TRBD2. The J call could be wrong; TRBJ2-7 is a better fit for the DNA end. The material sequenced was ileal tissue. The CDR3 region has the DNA TGCGCCAGCAGCCAAGATATTCCCGGACTAGCGGGGAGGCTGGGCGAGCAGTACTTC. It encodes CASSQDIPGLAGRLGEQYF.